A single sample gave rise to the 10 T cell receptor beta chains below, sequenced in a study of cytomegalovirus exposure and HLA in healthy donors. Generated by immunoSEQ multiplex PCR, the TCRdb table keeps only in-frame clones and is missing some. The sample has approximately 170,000 clones; 91% are singletons. The sequenced sample was PBMCs. These receptors came from a woman under 30 in good health and CMV-seropositive.

The J gene is TRBJ2-1, the V gene TRBV4-2; tentative D call: TRBD2 (7 bases). With 4 bases removed from V and 6 bases from J, the gap between germline ends came to 13 bases. The CDR3 is made up of 14 amino acids. Germline loops: CDR1 LGHNA, CDR2 YNFKEQ. CDR3 loop: CASSPGGGGNEQFF. The CDR3 DNA reads as TGTGCCAGCAGCCCCGGGGGAGGGGGCAATGAGCAGTTCTTC.

CDR3 nucleotide sequence: TGTGCCTGGAGTCCTGGACTCGAGCAGTACTTC. This translates into CAWSPGLEQYF. The chain employs TRBV30 and TRBJ2-7, with D tentatively TRBD2 (5 bases). Germline CDR1 reads GTSNPN; CDR2 reads SVGIG (reference sequence). V was clipped by 2 bases and J by 6 bases, with 8 bases between them. This CDR3 contains 11 residues.

This clone occurred a few times. V usage is TRBV6-1 and J usage is TRBJ1-2; the match to TRBD1 covers 7 bases. Per the germline V gene, CDR1 is MNHNS and CDR2 is SASEGT. Trimming took 7 bases from V and 4 from J; bases not matched to a gene: 6. The length of the CDR3 is 13 residues. As DNA, the CDR3 is TGTGCCAGCAATCCGACAGGGTTCTATGGCTACACCTTC. This codes for CASNPTGFYGYTF.

The chain joins TRBV18 to TRBJ2-4, with D possibly TRBD2 on 7 matching bases. The CDR3 contains 14 residues. The germline V gene encodes CDR1 KGHSH and CDR2 LQKENI. Trimming pared 5 bases from V and 6 bases from J, leaving 14 bases between. Here the CDR3 reads CASSVSRGLNIQYF. CDR3 coding DNA: TGTGCCAGCTCAGTCTCGCGGGGGCTAAACATTCAGTACTTC.

As for this clone: Other DNA sequences in this specimen translate into the identical CDR3. The CDR3 DNA sequence: TGTGCCAGCAGCGTGGCCACCGGGGAGCTGTTTTTT. Its translation is CASSVATGELFF. V usage is TRBV9 and J usage is TRBJ2-2; D is unresolved. The V and J ends lost 2 bases and 4 bases respectively, with 3 bases between them. This CDR3 spans 12 amino acids. Germline CDR1 reads SGDLS; CDR2 reads YYNGEE.

The sample holds one count of this clone. The chain combines TRBV7-9 with TRBJ2-7; 9 positions match TRBD1. CDR3 length: 13 residues. V lost 6 bases to trimming and J lost 7 bases; unmatched junction nucleotides: 7. Per germline, CDR1 SEHNR and CDR2 FQNEAQ (reference sequence). CDR3 loop: CASRNRGPGEQYF. The DNA for the CDR3 is TGTGCCAGCAGGAACAGGGGGCCGGGGGAGCAGTACTTC.

CDR3 sequence: CASSLSGGGYGYTF. The CDR3 region has the DNA TGTGCCAGCAGTTTATCAGGGGGCGGCTATGGCTACACCTTC. The V call is TRBV28, the J call TRBJ1-2; 8 nucleotides line up with TRBD1. V was clipped by 1 base and J by 4 bases; unmatched bases: 2. This CDR3 has 14 residues. Germline loops: CDR1 MDHEN, CDR2 SYDVKM.

The V and J genes are TRBV27 and TRBJ2-2; weak D call: TRBD2 (6 bases). Germline assignment: CDR1 MNHEY and CDR2 SMNVEV (reference sequence). CDR3 size: 16 residues. Trimming removed 10 bases from V and 2 bases from J, with 20 bases in between. The CDR3 bases are TGTGCCACGAGCACTCTTATTAGCGGAAACACCGGGGAGCTGTTTTTT. As protein: CATSTLISGNTGELFF.

The chain employs TRBV29-1 and TRBJ2-1; 12 nucleotides align to TRBD2. V shed 7 bases, J shed 4 bases, and the junction held 8 bases outside the gene matches. There are 15 residues in the CDR3. The germline V gene has CDR1 SQVTM and CDR2 ANQGSEA. The CDR3 DNA sequence: TGCAGCGCTATCCTAGCGGGGGGGGTTTACAATGAGCAGTTCTTC. The encoded protein is CSAILAGGVYNEQFF.

This chain joins TRBV6-5 and TRBJ2-2; perhaps TRBD2 as D (6 bases). V was trimmed by 5 bases and J by 6 bases, leaving 13 bases between them. Germline V gene sequence: CDR1 MNHEY, CDR2 SVGAGI. The length of the CDR3 is 14 residues. The CDR3 DNA is TGTGCCAGCAGTACATCTCCGGGGGCCGGGGAGCTGTTTTTT. This sequence encodes CASSTSPGAGELFF.